In this sample, the clone carrying this T cell receptor (beta chain) turned up a few times. Antigen: not known. The data are from a study of early T cells in non-severe SARS-CoV-2 infection. About the study: Sequencing of bulk RNA from unsorted whole blood was done, without chain pairing.

Unique molecular identifiers were attached to individual cDNA molecules. A single record per CDR3 protein comes from TCRdb applying MiXCR to the 5' RACE reads. The sample consists of more than 80,000 distinct CDR3 sequences, approximately 9.9% of them appearing once. Study-level results: Matching with VDJdb favored anti-spike CD8 responses (missing private and CD4 specificities).

Sequences were obtained from whole blood. The receptor's source is an adult who was a healthcare worker with PCR-confirmed SARS-CoV-2 infection or an uninfected control (not recorded which).

In DNA form, the CDR3 reads TGTGCCAGCAGCCCTATAGGACAGAGAGATGAAGCTTTCTTT. It yields the protein CASSPIGQRDEAFF. The chain is built from TRBV6-2 or TRBV6-3 and TRBJ1-1, with D maybe TRBD1 (6 bases). Germline loops: CDR1 MNHEY, CDR2 SVGEGT. Deletions cut 6 bases from V and 7 bases from J, with 18 bases between. This CDR3 has 14 amino acids.